This entry lists 5 T cell receptor beta chains sequenced from one sample in a study of cytomegalovirus exposure and HLA in healthy donors. The PCR was carried out with 60 Vbeta primers and 13 Jbeta primers. The assay was immunoSEQ multiplex PCR, and TCRdb's table has in-frame clones only and misses some. The sample yields around 200,000 clones, 83% seen once. Sequencing was carried out using PBMCs. These receptors were obtained from a girl aged 10-17 years in good health and CMV-seronegative.

V gene TRBV5-6 combines with J gene TRBJ2-3, with D possibly TRBD2 on 5 matching bases. Per germline, CDR1 SGHDT and CDR2 YYEEEE. The CDR3 runs to 13 residues. The germline V and J ends were trimmed by 2 bases and 1 base, with 5 bases remaining between them. CDR3 sequence (DNA): TGTGCCAGCAGCTTCGGGGGCACAGATACGCAGTATTTT. It yields the protein CASSFGGTDTQYF.

The chain employs TRBV9 and TRBJ2-2, with 8 positions matching TRBD2. The CDR3 sequence is 17 residues long. With 4 bases clipped from V and 1 base from J, the junction kept 9 bases outside the gene matches. Germline loops: CDR1 SGDLS, CDR2 YYNGEE. For the CDR3, the DNA is TGTGCCAGCAGCCCCCCGGGGGGGGGAGAGAACACCGGGGAGCTGTTTTTT. This codes for CASSPPGGGENTGELFF.

V gene TRBV7-9 combines with J gene TRBJ1-4; TRBD1 is a possible D gene (5 bases). Germline lookup yields CDR1 SEHNR and CDR2 FQNEAQ (reference sequence). V lost 0 bases and J lost 5, with 10 bases in between. The CDR3 has 15 residues. DNA of the CDR3: TGTGCCAGCAGCTTAGCGGTGACAGAGAATGAAAAACTGTTTTTT. It is translated as CASSLAVTENEKLFF.

This clone was counted once. The rearrangement uses TRBV28 and TRBJ2-7, with D perhaps matching TRBD2 (7 bases). CDR3 length: 14 residues. V was trimmed by 3 bases and J by 4 bases, leaving 13 bases between them. Germline CDR1 is MDHEN and CDR2 is SYDVKM. The chain's CDR3 is CASSFLRGGYEQYF. The DNA of the CDR3 is TGTGCCAGCAGTTTCCTAAGGGGGGGTTACGAGCAGTACTTC.

The V call is TRBV27, the J call TRBJ1-1; D may be TRBD1 (6 bases). CDR1 is MNHEY and CDR2 is SMNVEV in the germline V gene (reference sequence). The CDR3 is made up of 14 amino acids. The V end lost 3 bases, the J end lost 0 bases, and 8 bases lay between the germline ends. The CDR3 bases are TGTGCCAGCAGTTTGGGGGCGTTGAACACTGAAGCTTTCTTT. Residues: CASSLGALNTEAFF.